The clone carrying this T cell receptor beta chain came up once. Its antigen is not identified. The record originates from a study of CD8 T cells in Susac syndrome. Study conclusions and caveats: As the study acknowledged, the number of individuals in its TCR sequencing and HLA analysis was relatively small.

The CDR3 is made up of 15 amino acids. Germline-derived CDR1 and CDR2 are MNHEY and SVGAGI. V lost 3 bases and J lost 3; bases outside the gene matches: 6. Random-hexamer reverse transcription was applied to roughly 0.5 to 1 ug RNA. An immunoSEQ multiplex PCR amplified TCR beta CDR3 over 54 Vbeta and 13 Jbeta. In TCRdb, the immunoSEQ multiplex PCR reads were re-called with MiXCR into one record per CDR3 protein. Seen here are tens of thousands of distinct CDR3 sequences, 96% observed once, and the top ten hold over 0.09%. Patients with stable or active relapsing-remitting disease, all of them treatment-naive, made up the multiple sclerosis controls.

The origin of this receptor is a human donor with multiple sclerosis. Specimen: CD4+ T cells from PBMCs. The rearrangement links TRBV6-5 to TRBJ2-7; TRBD1 matches at 9 bases. CDR3 loop: CASSYLGTGNYEQYF. The CDR3 DNA reads as TGTGCCAGCAGTTATCTGGGGACAGGGAACTACGAGCAGTACTTC.